A selection of T cell receptor beta chains follows, all from one sample in a study of blood T cell repertoires in COVID-19. Clones were read by immunoSEQ multiplex PCR, and TCRdb kept only the in-frame ones, dropping some. The sample has some 120,000 clones, around 87% seen once. The sequenced sample was peripheral blood. These receptors were taken from a woman between 45 and 65 years old who had recovered from COVID-19. CDR3s include the opening cysteine and the closing phenylalanine or tryptophan. The D gene is left open where the match is weak. Clone size is stated in some rows and not others, as once, few, many or a class when expanded.

d_call	clone_size	v_call	j_call	cdr3_nt	cdr3_aa
-	-	TRBV18	TRBJ2-7	TGTGCCAGCTCATCAAGACAAGGCTCCTACGAGCAGTACTTC	CASSSRQGSYEQYF
-	once	TRBV28	TRBJ2-2	TGTGCCAGTTTATACAGGGACACCGGGGAGCTGTTTTTT	CASLYRDTGELFF
-	few	TRBV7-2	TRBJ2-1	TGTGCCAGCAGCTCGGTCGGGACTGCTAACAATGAGCAGTTCTTC	CASSSVGTANNEQFF
TRBD2	-	TRBV5-4	TRBJ2-3	TGTGCCAGCAGCTTTCGGACTAGCGGGGGGAGCACAGATACGCAGTATTTT	CASSFRTSGGSTDTQYF
-	-	TRBV27	TRBJ2-6	TGTGCCAGCAGTCCCCCTGCCCAGGCAGGGGCCAACGTCCTGACTTTC	CASSPPAQAGANVLTF
TRBD1	few	TRBV29-1	TRBJ1-1	TGCAGCGTTGAAATAGGGGGCGCCGCTTTCTTT	CSVEIGGAAFF
TRBD2	-	TRBV7-9	TRBJ2-7	TGTGCCAGCAGCGCTAGGACTAGCGGAAGGAGCTCCTACGAGCAGTACTTC	CASSARTSGRSSYEQYF
-	-	TRBV29-1	TRBJ2-2	TGCAGCGTTGGGCATACGAACACCGGGGAGCTGTTTTTT	CSVGHTNTGELFF
-	-	TRBV10-1	TRBJ2-1	TGCGCCAGCAGTGAGATACTAGGTTCTGGTGAGCAGTTCTTC	CASSEILGSGEQFF
-	once	TRBV30	TRBJ1-6	TGTGCCTGGAGTTCGTTATTCTCTAATTCACCCCTCCACTTT	CAWSSLFSNSPLHF
TRBD1	-	TRBV7-9	TRBJ2-5	TGTGCCAGCAGCTTAGACAGGGGGCGAGGGCTGCAAGAGACCCAGTACTTC	CASSLDRGRGLQETQYF
TRBD1	-	TRBV27	TRBJ1-1	TGTGCCAGCACAAGGGGGCGGTTCACTGAAGCTTTCTTT	CASTRGRFTEAFF
-	few	TRBV29-1	TRBJ2-2	TGCAGCGTTGGGAGGAAGGCCGGGGAGCTGTTTTTT	CSVGRKAGELFF
TRBD1	-	TRBV3-1/TRBV3-2	TRBJ1-2	TGTGCCAGCAGCACGACTAGGACAGGGGATGACTATGGCTACACCTTC	CASSTTRTGDDYGYTF
TRBD1	-	TRBV2	TRBJ1-2	TGTGCCAGCAGTGAAGAGACAGGGGGCAACTATGGCTACACCTTC	CASSEETGGNYGYTF
-	-	TRBV11-2	TRBJ2-7	TGTGCCAGCAGCTTAGAACAACAGAAGCAGTACTTC	CASSLEQQKQYF
TRBD1	-	TRBV9	TRBJ1-4	TGTGCCAGCAGCCCCCGGACAGGGATAACTAATGAAAAACTGTTTTTT	CASSPRTGITNEKLFF
-	-	TRBV5-1	TRBJ1-1	TGCGCCAGCAGCTTGCAGGGATTGGGTGAAGCTTTCTTT	CASSLQGLGEAFF
-	-	TRBV7-9	TRBJ1-5	TGTGCCAGCAGCTTATTTGTAAATCAGCCCCAGCATTTT	CASSLFVNQPQHF
-	-	TRBV7-9	TRBJ1-6	TGTGCCAGCAGCTTACGAGGGCTTAATTCACCCCTCCACTTT	CASSLRGLNSPLHF
-	-	TRBV19	TRBJ1-5	TGTGCCAGTAGTATCGAGGGCTTTGTAAATCAGCCCCAGCATTTT	CASSIEGFVNQPQHF
-	once	TRBV11-2	TRBJ1-5	TGTGCCAGCAGCCTTGACAGGACCAATCAGCCCCAGCATTTT	CASSLDRTNQPQHF
-	-	TRBV7-9	TRBJ2-7	TGTGCCAGCAGCTTAGCGCGGACGGGGGAGCAGTACTTC	CASSLARTGEQYF
TRBD1	once	TRBV19	TRBJ2-7	TGTGCCAGTAGTATCGGACAGGGGGTGGCCTACGAGCAGTACTTC	CASSIGQGVAYEQYF
-	-	TRBV7-2	TRBJ1-5	TGTGCCAGCAGCTTGCCAGGGAATCAGCCCCAGCATTTT	CASSLPGNQPQHF
TRBD2	-	TRBV27	TRBJ2-1	TGTGCCAGCAGTTTTAGCGGGGGCTCCTACAATGAGCAGTTCTTC	CASSFSGGSYNEQFF
TRBD1	-	TRBV30	TRBJ2-3	TGTGCCTGGTTTCAGGACAGGCTTAGCACAGATACGCAGTATTTT	CAWFQDRLSTDTQYF
TRBD2	-	TRBV5-1	TRBJ2-1	TGCGCCAGCAGCTTGTCTGCCGGGGGGGCCGATAATGAGCAGTTCTTC	CASSLSAGGADNEQFF
-	-	TRBV11-1	TRBJ2-7	TGTGCCAGCAGCTTAGGGTCGTCCACTATACCCTACGAGCAGTACTTC	CASSLGSSTIPYEQYF
TRBD1	-	TRBV5-1	TRBJ2-2	TGCGCCAGCAGCTCCAGCAGGGGACAGACCGGGGAGCTGTTTTTT	CASSSSRGQTGELFF
-	-	TRBV7-7	TRBJ1-6	TGTGCCAGCAGCTTGGACAGTTTTAATTCACCCCCCCACTTT	CASSLDSFNSPPHF
TRBD1	-	TRBV10-3	TRBJ1-2	TGTGCCATCAGTGACCTGGACAGGGGGCTGGAAAATGGCTACACCTTC	CAISDLDRGLENGYTF
-	few	TRBV19	TRBJ2-7	TGTGCCAGTAGGGATAGCGGAAACGCCTACGAGCAGTACTTC	CASRDSGNAYEQYF
-	-	TRBV15	TRBJ2-4	TGTGCCACCAGCAGAGGGCCGGGGAACATTCAGTACTTC	CATSRGPGNIQYF
-	-	TRBV13	TRBJ2-1	TGTGCCAGCAGCTTCCGGGGGAGCTATGAGCAGTTCTTC	CASSFRGSYEQFF
-	once	TRBV6-5	TRBJ1-3	TGTGCCAGCAGTTACACTGCGCACTCTGGAAACACCATATATTTT	CASSYTAHSGNTIYF
-	once	TRBV2	TRBJ1-1	TGTGCCAGCAGTGATCTCGGGATGACCCACACTGAAGCTTTCTTT	CASSDLGMTHTEAFF
TRBD1	-	TRBV4-3	TRBJ2-5	TGCGCCAGCAGCAAAACAGGGGAAAGGGAGACCCAGTACTTC	CASSKTGERETQYF
TRBD1	-	TRBV5-1	TRBJ1-2	TGCGCCAGCAGCTTGAGCAGGGGGCATGGCTACACCTTC	CASSLSRGHGYTF
TRBD1	-	TRBV5-1	TRBJ1-1	TGCGCCAGCAGCTTGGTAGCTGGGGCAGGGGGCTCGGGGGACACTGAAGCTTTCTTT	CASSLVAGAGGSGDTEAFF
-	-	TRBV5-6	TRBJ1-2	TGTGCCAGCAGCTTGGTGGAGGCCTATGGCTACACCTTC	CASSLVEAYGYTF
-	-	TRBV11-3	TRBJ2-7	TGTGCCAGCAGCTACAGTCTCTACGAGCAGTACTTC	CASSYSLYEQYF
-	-	TRBV3-1/TRBV3-2	TRBJ2-2	TGTGCCAGCAGCCGGGGGGTTTCGAACACCGGGGAGCTGTTTTTT	CASSRGVSNTGELFF
-	-	TRBV27	TRBJ1-5	TGTGCCAGCAGTTTAGGCCAGGGAAGCAATCAGCCCCAGCATTTT	CASSLGQGSNQPQHF
-	-	TRBV7-3	TRBJ1-5	TGTGCCAGCAGCTTCACCCCGGGATTATTGAACCCTTATAGCAATCAGCCCCAGCATTTT	CASSFTPGLLNPYSNQPQHF
-	-	TRBV6-5	TRBJ1-1	TGTGCCAGCACAAACCTTTCTCCCAGGTCCACTGAAGCTTTCTTT	CASTNLSPRSTEAFF
TRBD2	once	TRBV7-8	TRBJ2-7	TGTGCCAGCAGCGCTCGGACTAGCGGGACGCGGGAGCAGTACTTC	CASSARTSGTREQYF
-	-	TRBV19	TRBJ2-1	TGTGCCAGTAGCGACAGGCTCGGGGAGCAGTTCTTC	CASSDRLGEQFF
-	-	TRBV7-8	TRBJ1-5	TGTGCCAGCAGCTTAGGGGGAGGACAGCCCCAGCATTTT	CASSLGGGQPQHF
-	-	TRBV7-9	TRBJ2-5	TGTGCCAGCAGCTTAGATATAGTCTGGAGAGAAGAGACCCAGTACTTC	CASSLDIVWREETQYF
-	-	TRBV6-5	TRBJ1-2	TGTGCCAGCAGTTCGGGGCGGGGGGCGCCCTATGGCTACACCTTC	CASSSGRGAPYGYTF
-	-	TRBV13	TRBJ2-1	TGTGCCAGCAGCGCCCGGGAAGGACGGTCCTACAATGAGCAGTTCTTC	CASSAREGRSYNEQFF
TRBD2	-	TRBV5-6	TRBJ2-5	TGTGCCAGCAGCCCAACGGTCGGGCGGGAGGGAGAAAACTTC	CASSPTVGREGENF
TRBD1	few	TRBV7-9	TRBJ1-6	TGTGCCAGCGGGACAGGATGGAATTCACCCCTCCACTTT	CASGTGWNSPLHF
-	-	TRBV7-6	TRBJ2-2	TGTGCCAGCAGCCCAACCCCCGGGGCCGCGGGGACCGGGGAGCTGTTTTTT	CASSPTPGAAGTGELFF